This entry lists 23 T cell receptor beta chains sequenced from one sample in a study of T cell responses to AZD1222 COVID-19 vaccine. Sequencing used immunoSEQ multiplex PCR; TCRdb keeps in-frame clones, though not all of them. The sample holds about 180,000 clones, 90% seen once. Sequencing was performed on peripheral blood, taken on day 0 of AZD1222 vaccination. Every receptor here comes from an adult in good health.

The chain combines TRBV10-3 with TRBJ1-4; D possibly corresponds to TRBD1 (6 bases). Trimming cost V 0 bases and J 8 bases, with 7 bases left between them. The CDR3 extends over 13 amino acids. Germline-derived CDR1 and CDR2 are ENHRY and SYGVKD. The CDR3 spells CAISESGGEKLFF. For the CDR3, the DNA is TGTGCCATCAGTGAGTCGGGGGGCGAAAAACTGTTTTTT.

This chain's CDR3 is CASSEREVGETQYF. CDR3 in DNA: TGTGCCAGCAGTGAAAGGGAGGTCGGTGAGACCCAGTACTTC. The chain recombines TRBV6-1 with TRBJ2-5, with TRBD2 as a possible D gene (6 bases). Trimming left V 2 bases short and J 5 bases short, with 12 bases between. Germline assignment: CDR1 MNHNS and CDR2 SASEGT. This CDR3 comprises 14 residues.

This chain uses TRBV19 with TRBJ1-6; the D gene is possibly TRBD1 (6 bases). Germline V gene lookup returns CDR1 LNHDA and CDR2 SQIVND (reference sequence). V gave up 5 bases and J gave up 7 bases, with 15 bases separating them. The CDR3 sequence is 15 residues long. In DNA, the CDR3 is TGTGCCAGTAGTTCAGGGGCCCCGGGGAATTCACCCCTCCACTTT. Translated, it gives CASSSGAPGNSPLHF.

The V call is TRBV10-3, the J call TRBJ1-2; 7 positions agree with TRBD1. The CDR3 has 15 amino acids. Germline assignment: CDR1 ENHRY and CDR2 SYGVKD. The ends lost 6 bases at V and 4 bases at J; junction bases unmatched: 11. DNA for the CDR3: TGTGCCATCAGACGAGACAGGGAGGAGACCTATGGCTACACCTTC. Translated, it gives CAIRRDREETYGYTF.

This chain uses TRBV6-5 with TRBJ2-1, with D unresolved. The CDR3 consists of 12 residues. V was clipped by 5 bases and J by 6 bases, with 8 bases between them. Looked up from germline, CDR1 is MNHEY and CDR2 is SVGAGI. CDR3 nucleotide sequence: TGTGCCAGCAGTATGCTTGGCAATGAGCAGTTCTTC. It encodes CASSMLGNEQFF.

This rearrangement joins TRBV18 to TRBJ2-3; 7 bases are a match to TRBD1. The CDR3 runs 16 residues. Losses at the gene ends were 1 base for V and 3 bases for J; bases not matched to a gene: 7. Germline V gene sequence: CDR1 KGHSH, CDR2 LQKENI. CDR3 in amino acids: CASSPLSGGWTDTQYF. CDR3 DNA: TGTGCCAGCTCACCACTATCAGGGGGATGGACAGATACGCAGTATTTT.

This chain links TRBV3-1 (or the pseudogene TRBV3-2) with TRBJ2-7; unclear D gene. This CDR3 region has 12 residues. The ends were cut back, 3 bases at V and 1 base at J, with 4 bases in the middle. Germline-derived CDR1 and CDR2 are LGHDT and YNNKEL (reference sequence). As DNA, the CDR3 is TGTGCCAGCAGCCATGCGTCCTACGAGCAGTACTTC. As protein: CASSHASYEQYF.

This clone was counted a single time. CDR3 in amino acids: CSVVQGIYGYTF. The CDR3 region has the DNA TGCAGCGTGGTACAGGGTATCTATGGCTACACCTTC. The chain employs TRBV29-1 and TRBJ1-2; TRBD1 might be the D (6 bases). Germline V lookup: CDR1 SQVTM, CDR2 ANQGSEA. CDR3 length: 12 residues. The germline V and J ends were trimmed by 6 bases and 4 bases, with 12 bases remaining between them.

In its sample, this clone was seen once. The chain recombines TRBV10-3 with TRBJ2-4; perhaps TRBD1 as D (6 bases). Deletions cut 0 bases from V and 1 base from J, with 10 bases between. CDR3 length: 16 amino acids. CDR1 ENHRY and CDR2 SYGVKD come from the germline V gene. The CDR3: CAISESKQGAKNIQYF. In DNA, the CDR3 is TGTGCCATCAGTGAGTCAAAGCAGGGGGCCAAAAACATTCAGTACTTC.

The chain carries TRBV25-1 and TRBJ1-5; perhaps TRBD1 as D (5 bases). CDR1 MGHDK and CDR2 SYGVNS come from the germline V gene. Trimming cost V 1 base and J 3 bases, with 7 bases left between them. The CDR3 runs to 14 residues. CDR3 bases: TGTGCCAGCAGTGAATTAGGGGACAATCAGCCCCAGCATTTT. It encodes CASSELGDNQPQHF.

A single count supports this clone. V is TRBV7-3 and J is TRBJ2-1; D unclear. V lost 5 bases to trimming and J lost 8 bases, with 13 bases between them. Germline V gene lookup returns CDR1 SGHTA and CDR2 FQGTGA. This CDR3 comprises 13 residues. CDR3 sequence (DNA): TGTGCCAGCAGCCCCCAGCTCAGCGATGAGCAGTTCTTC. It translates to CASSPQLSDEQFF.

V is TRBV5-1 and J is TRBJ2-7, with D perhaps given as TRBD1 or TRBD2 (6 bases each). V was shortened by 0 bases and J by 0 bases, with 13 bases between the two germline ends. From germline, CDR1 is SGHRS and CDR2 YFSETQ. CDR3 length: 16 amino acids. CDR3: CASSLAGGQASYEQYF. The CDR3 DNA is TGCGCCAGCAGCTTGGCCGGGGGACAAGCCTCCTACGAGCAGTACTTC.

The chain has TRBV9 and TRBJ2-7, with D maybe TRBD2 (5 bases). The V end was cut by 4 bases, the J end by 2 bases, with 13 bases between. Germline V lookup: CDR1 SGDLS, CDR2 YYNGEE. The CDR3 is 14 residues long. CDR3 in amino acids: CASSSSPGTYEQYF. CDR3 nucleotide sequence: TGTGCCAGCAGCTCCTCGCCCGGGACCTACGAGCAGTACTTC.

In DNA, the CDR3 is TGTGCCAGCAGCGTAGTTGGGGGTGCAGATACGCAGTATTTT. This translates into CASSVVGGADTQYF. This sequence joins TRBV9 and TRBJ2-3, with D perhaps assigned TRBD1 or TRBD2 (5 bases each). Germline loops: CDR1 SGDLS, CDR2 YYNGEE. The ends were cut back, 0 bases at V and 4 bases at J, with 9 bases in the middle. The CDR3 extends over 14 amino acids.

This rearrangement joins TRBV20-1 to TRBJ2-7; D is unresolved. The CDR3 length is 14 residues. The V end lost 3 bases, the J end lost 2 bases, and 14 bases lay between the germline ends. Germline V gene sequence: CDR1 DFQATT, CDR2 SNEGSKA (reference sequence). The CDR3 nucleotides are TGCAGTGCTAGTGAGGTGGGTGGGGCCTACGAGCAGTACTTC. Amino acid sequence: CSASEVGGAYEQYF.

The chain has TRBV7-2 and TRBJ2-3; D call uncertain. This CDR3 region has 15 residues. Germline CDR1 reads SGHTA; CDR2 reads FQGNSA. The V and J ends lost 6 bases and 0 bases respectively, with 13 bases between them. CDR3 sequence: CASRPRLSSTDTQYF. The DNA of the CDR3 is TGTGCCAGCAGACCCCGGCTATCTAGCACAGATACGCAGTATTTT.

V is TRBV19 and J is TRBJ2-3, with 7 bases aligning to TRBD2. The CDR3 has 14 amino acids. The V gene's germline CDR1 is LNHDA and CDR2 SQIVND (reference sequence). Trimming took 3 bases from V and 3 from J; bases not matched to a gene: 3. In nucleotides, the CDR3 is TGTGCCAGTAGTATGGGCGGGGGTACAGATACGCAGTATTTT. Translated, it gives CASSMGGGTDTQYF.

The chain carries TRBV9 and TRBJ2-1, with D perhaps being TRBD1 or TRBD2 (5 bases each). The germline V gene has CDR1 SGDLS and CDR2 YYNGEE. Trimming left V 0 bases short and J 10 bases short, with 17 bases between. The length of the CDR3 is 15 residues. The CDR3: CASSVATEGSREQFF. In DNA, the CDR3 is TGTGCCAGCAGCGTAGCGACTGAGGGGTCCCGGGAGCAGTTCTTC.

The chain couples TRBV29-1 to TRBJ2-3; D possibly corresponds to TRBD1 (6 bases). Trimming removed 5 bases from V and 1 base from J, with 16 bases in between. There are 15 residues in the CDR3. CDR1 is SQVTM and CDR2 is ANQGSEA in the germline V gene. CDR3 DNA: TGCAGCGTTTTCTGGGGACACGGTGGCACAGATACGCAGTATTTT. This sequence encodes CSVFWGHGGTDTQYF.

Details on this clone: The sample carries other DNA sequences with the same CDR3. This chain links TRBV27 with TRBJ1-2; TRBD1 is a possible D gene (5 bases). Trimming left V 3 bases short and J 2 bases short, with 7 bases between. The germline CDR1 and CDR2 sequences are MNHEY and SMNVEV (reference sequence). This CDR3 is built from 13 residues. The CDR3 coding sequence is TGTGCCAGCAGTTTGTCAGGGAACTATGGCTACACCTTC. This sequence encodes CASSLSGNYGYTF.

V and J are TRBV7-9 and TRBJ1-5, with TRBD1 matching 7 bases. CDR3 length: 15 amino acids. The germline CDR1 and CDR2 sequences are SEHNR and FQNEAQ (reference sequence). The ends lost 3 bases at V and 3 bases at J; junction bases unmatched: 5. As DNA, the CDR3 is TGTGCCAGCAGCTTCACCGGGACAGACAATCAGCCCCAGCATTTT. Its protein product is CASSFTGTDNQPQHF.

The CDR3 nucleotides are TGTGCCAGCAGCTTAAATGGGGGTCAGGAGCAGTTCTTC. Its translation: CASSLNGGQEQFF. The chain uses TRBV7-9 and TRBJ2-1; D possibly uses TRBD1 or TRBD2 (5 bases each). CDR1 and CDR2 from the germline V gene are SEHNR and FQNEAQ (reference sequence). Trimming took 2 bases from V and 10 from J, leaving 12 bases between them. This CDR3 is built from 13 residues.

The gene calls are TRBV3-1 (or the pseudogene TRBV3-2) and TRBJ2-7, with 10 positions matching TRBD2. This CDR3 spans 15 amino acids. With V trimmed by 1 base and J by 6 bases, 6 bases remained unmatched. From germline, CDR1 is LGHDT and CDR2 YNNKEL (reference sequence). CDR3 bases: TGTGCCAGCAGCCAAGCGGCTAGCGGGGGTAGCGAGCAGTACTTC. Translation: CASSQAASGGSEQYF.